Given below is one T cell receptor (beta chain) in context. Its antigen is not identified. Trimming removed 1 base from V and 2 bases from J, with 6 bases in between. Germline V gene sequence: CDR1 LNHNV, CDR2 YYDKDF (reference sequence). The CDR3 extends over 15 amino acids. These data come from a study of a mutant IDH1 vaccine in newly diagnosed glioma. Study overall: Patients had eight vaccinations, in weeks 1, 3, 5, 7, 11, 15, 19 and 23.

The repertoire was sequenced with immunoSEQ multiplex PCR; TCRdb's copy has only in-frame clones and lacks some. Of more than 50,000 clones in the sample, around 91% were seen once. Overall study findings and caveats: Evidence of vaccine-induced immune responses was documented in less than 95% of patients.

The time point is: week 11, during vaccination. Alongside topical imiquimod, each dose of vaccine comprised 300 ug of mutant IDH1 20-mer peptide. V usage is TRBV15 and J usage is TRBJ2-6; D is undetermined. The sample was PBMCs, taken from a glioma patient whose treatment included an IDH1 peptide vaccine. This receptor was taken from a man in his forties or fifties with glioma. This CDR3 reads CATSRGGAGANVLTF. The CDR3 nucleotides are TGTGCCACCAGCAGAGGTGGGGCTGGGGCCAACGTCCTGACTTTC. The full variable domain, completed using reference TRBV15 and TRBJ2-6, is DAMVIQNPRYQVTQFGKPVTLSCSQTLNHNVMYWYQQKSSQAPKLLFHYYDKDFNNEADTPDNFQSRRPNTSFCFLDIRSPGLGDTAMYLCATSRGGAGANVLTFGAGSRLTVL.